This TCR beta chain came from a study of post-analysis software for immune sequencing data. V was shortened by 3 bases and J by 4 bases, with 10 bases between the two germline ends. Germline CDR1 reads MDHEN; CDR2 reads SYDVKM. The CDR3 length is 14 residues. Regarding the study as a whole: The normalized Chao1 diversity of multiple sclerosis patients was significantly lower than that of controls. Controls had lower frequencies than patients of four or five TRBV segments, which included TRBV5-6, TRBV5-1 and TRBV20-1.

cDNA libraries for TCR beta contained unique molecular identifiers. The authors obtained approximately 460,000 cDNA molecules from approximately 0.91 to 9.4 million T cells. TCRdb redid the calling of the PCR reads with MiXCR, one entry per CDR3 protein. Among fewer than 850,000 distinct CDR3 sequences, roughly 30% were seen once, and the ten largest hold 0.56%. About this clonotype itself: What it recognizes is unknown.

The chain couples TRBV28 to TRBJ1-5; a weak D match, TRBD1 (6 bases). The clonotype originates from a girl aged 5-17 years with multiple sclerosis. The sample was blood. CDR3 sequence reads: CASSFGQRNQPQHF. In nucleotides, the CDR3 is TGTGCCAGCAGTTTCGGACAGAGGAATCAGCCCCAGCATTTT.